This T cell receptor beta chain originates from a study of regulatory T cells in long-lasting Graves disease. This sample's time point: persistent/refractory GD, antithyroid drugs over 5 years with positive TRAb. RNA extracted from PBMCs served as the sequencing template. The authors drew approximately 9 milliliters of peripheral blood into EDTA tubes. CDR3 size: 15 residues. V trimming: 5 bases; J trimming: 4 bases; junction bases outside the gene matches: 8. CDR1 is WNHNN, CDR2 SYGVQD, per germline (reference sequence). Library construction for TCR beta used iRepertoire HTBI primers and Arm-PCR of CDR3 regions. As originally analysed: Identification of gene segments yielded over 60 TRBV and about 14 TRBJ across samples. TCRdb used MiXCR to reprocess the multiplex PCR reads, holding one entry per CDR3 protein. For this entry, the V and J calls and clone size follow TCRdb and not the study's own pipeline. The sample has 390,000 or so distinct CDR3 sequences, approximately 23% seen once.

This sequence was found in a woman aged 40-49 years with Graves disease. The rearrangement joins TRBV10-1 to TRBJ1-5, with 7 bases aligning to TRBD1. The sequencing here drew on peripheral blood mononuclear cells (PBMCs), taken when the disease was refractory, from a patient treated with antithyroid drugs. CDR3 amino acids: CASSYRTGYNQPQHF. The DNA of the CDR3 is TGCGCCAGCAGTTACCGGACAGGTTATAATCAGCCCCAGCATTTT.